Listed below are T cell receptor beta chains from one sample, sequenced in a study of OX40 agonist ivuxolimab in advanced cancers. Here immunoSEQ multiplex PCR was the method, and the copy in TCRdb shows in-frame clones only, minus some. The sample lists 76,000 or so clones; about 93% were seen once. The specimen comprised CD4+ or CD8+ T cells sorted from blood, sampled in a trial of the OX40 agonist ivuxolimab. These receptors were collected from an adult with an advanced solid tumor such as melanoma, head and neck, liver or kidney cancer. CDR3s include the opening cysteine and the closing phenylalanine or tryptophan. A D gene is named only where the DNA matches it firmly. A row's size may be missing; if present it is once, few, many or a size class.

J gene: TRBJ1-6; clone size: -; D gene: -; V gene: TRBV4-2; CDR3 DNA: TGTGCCAGCAGCCAAGATCAGGGTGGGTCACCCCTCCACTTT; CDR3 protein: CASSQDQGGSPLHF
J gene: TRBJ2-1; clone size: few; D gene: -; V gene: TRBV27; CDR3 DNA: TGTGCCAGCAGTTTGTACAATGAGCAGTTCTTC; CDR3 protein: CASSLYNEQFF
J gene: TRBJ2-3; clone size: -; D gene: -; V gene: TRBV4-3; CDR3 DNA: TGCGCCAGCAGCCAAGAATCAGGGTTTGGCACAGATACGCAGTATTTT; CDR3 protein: CASSQESGFGTDTQYF
J gene: TRBJ1-2; clone size: -; D gene: -; V gene: TRBV2; CDR3 DNA: TGTGCCAGCAGTGCATCCTACGGTAGGGGAGGCTACACCTTC; CDR3 protein: CASSASYGRGGYTF
J gene: TRBJ2-7; clone size: -; D gene: TRBD2; V gene: TRBV9; CDR3 DNA: TGTGCCAGCAGCGGAGGACTAGCGGAGGAATACGAGCAGTACTTC; CDR3 protein: CASSGGLAEEYEQYF
J gene: TRBJ1-5; clone size: -; D gene: -; V gene: TRBV9; CDR3 DNA: TGTGCCAGCAGCGCATACCCCCCGGGGGGCAGGAGTCAGCCCCAGCATTTT; CDR3 protein: CASSAYPPGGRSQPQHF
J gene: TRBJ2-7; clone size: -; D gene: TRBD1; V gene: TRBV7-9; CDR3 DNA: TGTGCCAGCAGCTCCTGGACAGGGTTCATACCGGGAGAGCAGTACTTC; CDR3 protein: CASSSWTGFIPGEQYF
J gene: TRBJ1-1; clone size: -; D gene: TRBD1; V gene: TRBV19; CDR3 DNA: TGTGCCAGTAGTATGACAGGGGGGAACACTGAAGCTTTCTTT; CDR3 protein: CASSMTGGNTEAFF
J gene: TRBJ1-6; clone size: -; D gene: -; V gene: TRBV19; CDR3 DNA: TGTGCCAGTAGTGTCGACGGGACCTCCGTAAGCTCCTATAATTCACCCCTCCACTTT; CDR3 protein: CASSVDGTSVSSYNSPLHF
J gene: TRBJ1-3; clone size: -; D gene: -; V gene: TRBV9; CDR3 DNA: TGTGCCAGCAGCGAAGCCGGGACGCCAAGAAGAAGCAGTGGAAACACCATATATTTT; CDR3 protein: CASSEAGTPRRSSGNTIYF
J gene: TRBJ1-4; clone size: -; D gene: -; V gene: TRBV27; CDR3 DNA: TGTGCCAGCAGTTTAAGGGGGGAGGGAAAACTGTTTTTT; CDR3 protein: CASSLRGEGKLFF
J gene: TRBJ2-3; clone size: -; D gene: -; V gene: TRBV27; CDR3 DNA: TGTGCCAGCAGGGTACAGGGCACAGATACGCAGTATTTT; CDR3 protein: CASRVQGTDTQYF
J gene: TRBJ2-1; clone size: once; D gene: -; V gene: TRBV27; CDR3 DNA: TGTGCCAGCAGTTTATCTGGTTTTGAGCAGTTCTTC; CDR3 protein: CASSLSGFEQFF
J gene: TRBJ1-1; clone size: once; D gene: -; V gene: TRBV13; CDR3 DNA: TGTGCCAGCAGCTACAGGGAAAGGAACACTGAAGCTTTCTTT; CDR3 protein: CASSYRERNTEAFF
J gene: TRBJ1-5; clone size: -; D gene: TRBD1; V gene: TRBV28; CDR3 DNA: TGTGCCAGCAGCGGACAGGGCGGTCAGCCCCAGCATTTT; CDR3 protein: CASSGQGGQPQHF
J gene: TRBJ1-5; clone size: -; D gene: TRBD1; V gene: TRBV5-8; CDR3 DNA: TGTGCCAGCAGCTTGTGGACAGGGAGACAGCCCCAGCATTTT; CDR3 protein: CASSLWTGRQPQHF
J gene: TRBJ2-1; clone size: -; D gene: TRBD2; V gene: TRBV11-2; CDR3 DNA: TGTGCCAGCAGCTCTACCGGGACTAGCGTTAGAAATGAGCAGTTCTTC; CDR3 protein: CASSSTGTSVRNEQFF
J gene: TRBJ2-7; clone size: -; D gene: TRBD1; V gene: TRBV11-2; CDR3 DNA: TGTGCCAGCAGCCCGAGACAGGGTCCTTCCTACGAGCAGTACTTC; CDR3 protein: CASSPRQGPSYEQYF
J gene: TRBJ2-7; clone size: -; D gene: TRBD1; V gene: TRBV7-9; CDR3 DNA: TGTGCCAGCAGCTCCCCGCCGGGAACGACAGGGATCTACGAGCAGTACTTC; CDR3 protein: CASSSPPGTTGIYEQYF
J gene: TRBJ2-7; clone size: -; D gene: -; V gene: TRBV2; CDR3 DNA: TGTGCCAGCAGCGAAAAAGGGGACATTTTTTCCTACGAGCAGTACTTC; CDR3 protein: CASSEKGDIFSYEQYF
J gene: TRBJ1-2; clone size: -; D gene: -; V gene: TRBV2; CDR3 DNA: TGTGCCAGCAGCGTAGCAGCGTGGAACTATGGCTACACCTTC; CDR3 protein: CASSVAAWNYGYTF
J gene: TRBJ2-7; clone size: -; D gene: -; V gene: TRBV2; CDR3 DNA: TGTGCCAGCAGTGAAGCCCGAACCTCTTTACCCTACGAGCAGTACTTC; CDR3 protein: CASSEARTSLPYEQYF
J gene: TRBJ2-7; clone size: -; D gene: -; V gene: TRBV7-6; CDR3 DNA: TGTGCCAGCAGCTTAGAGTTATCAGGGGGGCGACCCTACGAGCAGTACTTC; CDR3 protein: CASSLELSGGRPYEQYF
J gene: TRBJ2-1; clone size: -; D gene: -; V gene: TRBV11-2; CDR3 DNA: TGTGCCAGCAGCTCGAAGGGGATTGAGCAGTTCTTC; CDR3 protein: CASSSKGIEQFF
J gene: TRBJ1-3; clone size: -; D gene: -; V gene: TRBV15; CDR3 DNA: TGTGCCACCAGCAGAGGGACAATCGGAAACACCATATATTTT; CDR3 protein: CATSRGTIGNTIYF
J gene: TRBJ2-1; clone size: once; D gene: -; V gene: TRBV27; CDR3 DNA: TGTGCCAGCAGTTTATGGTCGACTAGTAGCCAGTTCTTC; CDR3 protein: CASSLWSTSSQFF
J gene: TRBJ1-6; clone size: -; D gene: -; V gene: TRBV5-8; CDR3 DNA: TGTGCCAGCAGCTCGGGGGTACCCCTCCACTTT; CDR3 protein: CASSSGVPLHF
J gene: TRBJ1-5; clone size: -; D gene: -; V gene: TRBV27; CDR3 DNA: TGTGCCAGCTCCCGACAGATCAATCAGCCCCAGCATTTT; CDR3 protein: CASSRQINQPQHF
J gene: TRBJ1-5; clone size: -; D gene: -; V gene: TRBV28; CDR3 DNA: TGTGCCAGCAGTTTATCAAGCAATCAGCCCCAGCATTTT; CDR3 protein: CASSLSSNQPQHF
J gene: TRBJ2-7; clone size: -; D gene: TRBD1; V gene: TRBV11-2; CDR3 DNA: TGTGCCAGCAGCTTTTGGGTCAGGACAGGGGGCTCCTACGAGCAGTACTTC; CDR3 protein: CASSFWVRTGGSYEQYF